The clone carrying this T cell receptor beta chain was seen repeatedly, ten times or more. Its antigen is currently unknown. For the second PCR, which ran for about 6 to 11 cycles, a sample-barcoded 5' primer and a J-beta primer mix were used. A minimum of 2.5 million CDR3-containing paired-end reads was obtained for each sample. MiXCR, run by TCRdb on the 5' RACE reads, gives a single entry per CDR3 protein. The table shows about a million distinct CDR3 sequences, with roughly 43% occurring only once. This CDR3 has 15 amino acids. CDR1 is DFQATT and CDR2 is SNEGSKA in the germline V gene (reference sequence). J gave up 2 bases and V 4 bases, and 9 bases lay outside the gene matches. These data belong to a study of blood T cells in healthy people across ages. Overall study results and limits: There was a strong correlation between TCR beta diversity and naive T cell percentage. Donor CMV status, an unknown factor, possibly confounded changes in expanded clonotypes.

The genes are TRBV20-1 and TRBJ2-3; 7 nucleotides align to TRBD2. The sequenced sample consisted of blood. The source is a man aged 30-40 years in good health. As DNA, the CDR3 is TGCAGTGCTACCGCCAGCGGGGCCTTCACAGATACGCAGTATTTT. Protein product: CSATASGAFTDTQYF.